This T cell receptor (beta chain) is from a study of T-cell reconstitution after alpha-beta-depleted transplantation in children. This sample's TCRbeta library carried unique molecular identifier barcodes. TCRdb re-analysed the PCR reads in MiXCR, keeping a single row per CDR3 protein. The repertoire holds about 400,000 distinct CDR3 sequences, with roughly 22% as singletons. This CDR3 spans 15 amino acids. With V trimmed by 4 bases and J by 0 bases, 6 bases remained unmatched. Source: PBMCs from the stem cell graft donor, taken from the stem cell graft. The chain couples TRBV12-3 or TRBV12-4 to TRBJ2-7; 7 bases agree with TRBD2. The source is a human donor who donated a stem cell graft to a child with acute myeloid leukemia. The CDR3 loop is CASSSSGKSSYEQYF. The DNA of the CDR3 is TGTGCCAGCAGTTCGAGCGGGAAGAGCTCCTACGAGCAGTACTTC.